One T cell receptor (beta chain) is described in this entry. This clonotype was counted a single time. The antigen it binds to is not known. No much larger clone is present one base from it, and per-base qualities are unavailable. The cysteine opens and the phenylalanine closes a CDR3 of 14 amino acids. Of the read, only the CDR3 DNA is kept; its 42 bases are in frame from base 1. V was cut back by 8 bases and J by 3 bases, leaving a gap of 16 bases between them. CDR1 MDHEN and CDR2 SYDVKM were looked up in the germline V gene. These data come from a study of identical twins (TCRdb year 2016). General notes on the study: To test whether fetal clonotypes persist, this study deep-sequenced TCR alpha and beta repertoires from monozygotic twins, from unrelated adults of various ages, and from cord blood. To rule out contamination, the twin experiments were replicated at different times with different library preparation protocols.

Beyond this particular receptor, the publication reports: Conclusions relied on cross-sectional statistical analysis, since the same donors could not be followed over many years. In monozygotic twins, recombination models systematically underestimated out-of-frame TCR alpha sharing, but the models matched the sharing seen between unrelated individuals. The excess sharing between twins in beta out-of-frame sequences was weaker because fewer shared sequences reduced the signal-to-noise ratio. Fewer insertions were carried by abundant cord blood beta clonotypes; a weaker similar trend was observed in young adult naive repertoires, while no such trend was observed in memory repertoires. Invariant T cells such as MAIT and iNKT could partly confound zero-insertion analyses, though diverse VJ usage argued against this for most clonotypes. Out-of-frame TCR alpha sequences shared between twins showed an excess of low generation-probability sequences compared with coincidental sharing between unrelated individuals.

Libraries were built with 5' RACE. Sequencing was performed on an Illumina HiSeq 2000. A universal primer binding site was added through template switching, and the final cDNA carried a unique molecular identifier so that TCR cDNA molecules could be counted accurately. First-strand cDNA for TCR alpha and beta chains was synthesized from specific primers in the conserved constant-segment region. To control for contamination, each cDNA library was double barcoded with a SMART-Mk sample barcode plus Illumina barcodes. Two successive PCR steps introduced TruSeq adapter sequences along with Illumina sample barcodes. The Illumina HiSeq platform was used with custom primers to sequence TCR alpha and beta cDNA libraries. As for the authors' bioinformatics: Raw reads were processed with MiGEC to extract unique molecular identifiers, and MiXCR was used to determine CDR3 positions. For each individual, recombination models were inferred using an EM algorithm with the repgenHMM and IGoR tools. The tcR package in R was used for shared clonotype analysis, with sharing normalized by the product of cloneset sizes. Out-of-frame nonproductive sequences were analyzed to study raw recombination free of thymic and clonal selection effects. Starting from the raw public reads, TCRdb applied fastp trimming at Q25, assembled clones with MiXCR and retained in-frame beta chains. Every distinct CDR3 protein forms one entry, paired with its most common genes and DNA. These V and J calls are TCRdb output, not the study's own analysis. The sample table shows around 1.7 million distinct CDR3 sequences, and 25% to 35% are seen once. About 0.25% of the sample comes from the top ten.

All donors were healthy Caucasians. The TCR originated in a newborn girl in good health. This chain is built from TRBV28 and TRBJ1-1, with an unclear D gene assignment. What was sequenced was cord blood. The CDR3 protein sequence reads: CASAPPWAYTEAFF. At the DNA level, the sequence is TGTGCCAGCGCGCCCCCATGGGCATACACTGAAGCTTTCTTT.